This entry is about one TCR beta chain. What antigen it recognizes has not been identified. Within one base of it there is no much larger clone, and no base qualities were kept. The record originates from a study of shared clonotypes between healthy human individuals (TCRdb year 2020). The study in broad terms: The cohort included a few men and a couple of women between 18 and 49 years of age. The study deeply sequenced blood TCR repertoires of five healthy adults to estimate repertoire size and the extent of clonotype sharing between individuals. Libraries were prepared and TCR repertoires were sequenced by different laboratories using diverse techniques, in order to increase sequencing depth and limit assay-specific biases. Leukapheresis yielded between about 0.85 and 9.5 billion PBMCs per donor.

Using the deep immunoSEQ assay, TCR CDR3 regions were amplified from genomic DNA by multiplex PCR. Genomic DNA extracted from each cell subset was distributed evenly over all wells of several immunoSEQ 96-well plates, and each plate served as one replicate. For unsorted PBMC, 250 to 300 ng genomic DNA, equal to 30,000 or so T cell genomes, was loaded into each replicate PCR. Ten immunoSEQ deep assay plates were used to sequence the unsorted PBMC genomic DNA. Purified libraries were measured with a Qubit 3.0 fluorometer, size-checked on a Bioanalyzer 2100, and measured again with the KAPA Library Quantification kit. Every immunoSEQ 96-well plate was sequenced on a separate single-read 150-cycle Illumina NextSeq 550 flow cell. Under the source paper's analysis protocol: Because only junctional sequences without quality scores were contained in the immunoSEQ output, filtering matching that applied to full-length reads could not be performed. To assign V/J genes and CDR3, sequences were annotated using PyIR, a Python wrapper for IgBLAST v1.9, with IMGT germline references. Reads were filtered out if the reads had weak V/J assignments (E-value above 1e-6), no CDR3, stop codons, out-of-frame junctions, or ambiguous translated residues. A V3J clonotype was defined by an identical inferred V gene, J gene, and CDR3 amino acid sequence. The percentage overlap between two repertoires was calculated by dividing the number of shared unique clonotypes by the size of the smaller repertoire. Three approaches were used to assess repertoire richness: RTK rarefaction, the Chao1 estimator, and Recon v2.1 estimates of unobserved clonotypes. TCRdb re-hosts the immuneACCESS table, in-frame sequences only. Its copies lack some clones; in the studies checked, an unresolved V gene accounts for under half of them, and the cause for the rest is not known. V and J calls and clone size are as listed in that table; D and trimming were resolved from the DNA. Here the sample has some 500,000 clones; approximately 77% occur a single time. The top ten hold approximately 12% of the sample.

The donors were healthy, HIV-negative adults who had no recently reported acute infections or vaccinations. Every donor was a Caucasian adult residing in Nashville, Tennessee, USA. In the unsorted samples, 85 million to 100 million PBMCs were counted, and genomic DNA was extracted using the QIAamp DNA Blood Mini kit. Blood was collected by leukapheresis, and PBMCs were isolated by Ficoll-Histopaque density gradient centrifugation and then cryopreserved in liquid nitrogen vapor phase. V and J are trimmed by 6 bases and 5 bases, and the gene matches miss 11 bases of the junction. Based on the germline V gene, the CDR1 and CDR2 sequences are MNHEY and SVGAGI. Taken from cysteine to phenylalanine, the CDR3 has 15 residues. Kept here is only the CDR3 DNA, which spans 45 bases and is read in frame from base 1. The study at large found these results: Pairwise subsampling indicated that sequencing depth was expected to affect the degree of clonotype sharing among donors. Sampling was limited to blood, and TCR repertoires in tissue likely differ from TCR repertoires in blood. The small number of donors limited the genetic and exposure-history diversity represented.

Sequencing input: PBMCs. The rearranged segments are TRBV6-5 and TRBJ2-3, with TRBD1 identical over 7 junction bases. This clonotype was obtained from a woman in her thirties or forties in good health. Some clones in this sample may be carry-over from other donors' samples. The CDR3 protein: CASRGTVLLGDTQYF. The base sequence is TGTGCCAGCAGAGGGACAGTTTTATTAGGAGATACGCAGTATTTT.